The 25 T cell receptor beta chains presented below share a single source sample, sequenced in a study of radiation and T cells in renal cell carcinoma. Only in-frame clones appear in the TCRdb table, and some are missing; sequencing was by immunoSEQ multiplex PCR. Among 160,000 or so clones listed, roughly 87% were seen once. Regarding time point: blood 2 weeks post-SBRT. Indicated treatment: 15 Gy SBRT to primary tumor, nephrectomy 4 weeks later. Sample: blood, taken from a patient whose treatment included radiotherapy and nephrectomy. The receptors here all came from a woman between 50 and 59 years old with renal cell carcinoma.

The chain joins TRBV6-5 to TRBJ1-5; D remains ambiguous. The CDR3 runs to 14 residues. The germline CDR1 and CDR2 sequences are MNHEY and SVGAGI. V dropped 6 bases and J dropped 4 bases, with 13 bases sitting between them. The CDR3 DNA reads TGTGCCAGCAGCACCTGGTTTGGGAATCAGCCCCAGCATTTT. As protein: CASSTWFGNQPQHF.

The chain carries TRBV4-1 and TRBJ1-1; 7 bases match TRBD1. Germline trimming cut 1 base from V and 1 base from J; bases unmatched to any gene: 9. Germline lookup yields CDR1 MGHRA and CDR2 YSYEKL. The CDR3 length is 17 residues. This CDR3 is CASSQGGRGSRNTEAFF. CDR3 bases: TGCGCCAGCAGCCAAGGAGGCAGGGGGAGTCGGAACACTGAAGCTTTCTTT.

This chain connects TRBV6-5 to TRBJ1-1; 7 bases map to TRBD1. The CDR3 spans 15 residues. The V segment lost 2 bases and the J segment 3 bases; nucleotides outside the gene matches: 6. Germline assignment: CDR1 MNHEY and CDR2 SVGAGI. CDR3 residues: CASSYGDRMDTEAFF. CDR3 in DNA: TGTGCCAGCAGTTACGGGGACAGAATGGACACTGAAGCTTTCTTT.

The V call is TRBV2, the J call TRBJ2-1; possibly TRBD1 for D (6 bases). CDR3 size: 13 residues. The V gene's germline CDR1 is SNHLY and CDR2 FYNNEI. V was cut by 7 bases and J by 6 bases, with 13 bases left in between. The CDR3 spells CASTRDTSNEQFF. Written as DNA, the CDR3 is TGTGCCAGCACCCGGGACACCTCCAATGAGCAGTTCTTC.

This clone was seen just once. V is TRBV9 and J is TRBJ2-1; D uncertain. Per germline, CDR1 SGDLS and CDR2 YYNGEE. The CDR3 loop spans 12 amino acids. Trimming shortened V by 4 bases and J by 13 bases, and 15 bases separated the two germline ends. The CDR3 DNA follows: TGTGCCAGCAGCTCCACCGGCCCACGTCAGTTCTTC. Its translation is CASSSTGPRQFF.

V and J are TRBV6-1 and TRBJ1-1; TRBD1 is a possible D gene (5 bases). V gave up 6 bases and J gave up 4 bases, with 9 bases separating them. The germline V gene has CDR1 MNHNS and CDR2 SASEGT. This CDR3 is built from 12 residues. This chain's CDR3 is CASSGHSTEAFF. In nucleotides, the CDR3 is TGTGCCAGCAGCGGACACTCCACTGAAGCTTTCTTT.

This chain links TRBV7-8 with TRBJ2-1; D is unclear. V gave up 5 bases and J gave up 2 bases, with 7 bases separating them. The germline V gene encodes CDR1 SGHVS and CDR2 FQNEAQ. CDR3 length: 13 amino acids. CDR3 loop: CASSLGPYNEQFF. The CDR3 DNA sequence: TGTGCCAGCAGCCTGGGCCCCTACAATGAGCAGTTCTTC.

The chain employs TRBV2 and TRBJ1-2; 11 bases map to TRBD1. The germline gives CDR1 SNHLY, CDR2 FYNNEI. V shed 5 bases and J 8 bases; nucleotides not matched to a gene: 10. This CDR3 contains 15 residues. The CDR3 nucleotides read TGTGCCAGCAGTCTAGAGGACAGGGGGCTCCGCGGCTACACCTTC. Encoded protein: CASSLEDRGLRGYTF. The full variable domain, rest sourced from reference TRBV2 and TRBJ1-2, is EPEVTQTPSHQVTQMGQEVILRCVPISNHLYFYWYRQILGQKVEFLVSFYNNEISEKSEIFDDQFSVERPDGSNFTLKIRSTKLEDSAMYFCASSLEDRGLRGYTFGSGTRLTVV.

The chain combines TRBV6-1 with TRBJ2-7; 11 nucleotides agree with TRBD1. This CDR3 has 18 residues. Germline CDR1 and CDR2: MNHNS and SASEGT. V lost 1 base, J lost 3 bases, and 11 bases stayed unmatched. This CDR3 reads CASSEESPGTGGFYEQYF. For the CDR3, the DNA is TGTGCCAGCAGTGAAGAATCCCCCGGGACAGGGGGTTTCTACGAGCAGTACTTC.

The chain links TRBV2 to TRBJ1-6; D unresolved. This CDR3 contains 13 residues. V was cut by 3 bases and J by 7 bases, with 7 bases left in between. Per germline, CDR1 SNHLY and CDR2 FYNNEI. CDR3 in DNA: TGTGCCAGCAGTGACGAACAGAATTCACCCCTCCACTTT. It encodes CASSDEQNSPLHF.

The V call is TRBV11-3, the J call TRBJ2-7; D is uncertain. The CDR3 length is 15 residues. Trimming stripped 1 base from V and 1 base from J, with 11 bases between. Germline loops: CDR1 SGHNT, CDR2 YENEEA. CDR3 in DNA: TGTGCCAGCAGCTTAGGGCCGGCCCCATCCTACGAGCAGTACTTC. Protein sequence: CASSLGPAPSYEQYF.

V usage is TRBV6-6 and J usage is TRBJ1-3, with D possibly being TRBD1 (6 bases). The V end lost 5 bases, the J end lost 3 bases, and 11 bases lay between the germline ends. Germline CDR1 is MNHNY and CDR2 is SVGAGI (reference sequence). This CDR3 spans 14 amino acids. CDR3 sequence (DNA): TGTGCCAGCAGTAAACAGGGCAGTGGAAACACCATATATTTT. Protein sequence: CASSKQGSGNTIYF.

The table lists this clone with a count of one. J is TRBJ2-1 and V is TRBV5-1, with 12 nucleotides matching TRBD1. J was trimmed by 7 bases and V by 0 bases; bases with no gene match: 5. Per germline, CDR1 SGHRS and CDR2 YFSETQ. The CDR3 runs 16 residues. The DNA of the CDR3 is TGCGCCAGCAGCTTGGCTGCGGGACAGGGGGCAAATGAGCAGTTCTTC. Translation: CASSLAAGQGANEQFF. The whole variable domain, filled in from reference TRBV5-1 and TRBJ2-1, reads KAGVTQTPRYLIKTRGQQVTLSCSPISGHRSVSWYQQTPGQGLQFLFEYFSETQRNKGNFPGRFSGRQFSNSRSEMNVSTLELGDSALYLCASSLAAGQGANEQFFGPGTRLTVL.

The CDR3, as DNA: TGTGCCAGCAGTGAACTAGCGGGGGGATTGGATACGCAGTATTTT. It specifies CASSELAGGLDTQYF. V and J are TRBV2 and TRBJ2-3; 11 bases are a match to TRBD2. The junction had 4 bases not matched to a gene; V was cut back by 2 bases and J by 6 bases. Germline V gives CDR1 SNHLY, CDR2 FYNNEI. This CDR3 contains 15 residues. Supplemented by reference TRBV2 and TRBJ2-3, the full variable domain reads EPEVTQTPSHQVTQMGQEVILRCVPISNHLYFYWYRQILGQKVEFLVSFYNNEISEKSEIFDDQFSVERPDGSNFTLKIRSTKLEDSAMYFCASSELAGGLDTQYFGPGTRLTVL.

On this clone: Additional DNA sequences in this sample encode the identical CDR3. The V and J genes are TRBV19 and TRBJ1-2; 7 bases map to TRBD1. The CDR3 has 14 amino acids. The V gene's germline CDR1 is LNHDA and CDR2 SQIVND (reference sequence). The V gene end was trimmed by 6 bases and the J gene end by 2 bases; junction bases not matched to a gene: 6. CDR3 sequence: CASSRQGANYGYTF. CDR3 coding DNA: TGTGCCAGTAGCCGACAGGGCGCCAACTATGGCTACACCTTC.

This chain links TRBV6-1 with TRBJ2-7; 8 nucleotides line up with TRBD2. The CDR3 length is 15 residues. V lost 7 bases to trimming and J lost 3 bases; unmatched junction nucleotides: 11. Germline V gives CDR1 MNHNS, CDR2 SASEGT. The CDR3 DNA is TGTGCCAGCACCCCCGAGGGTAGCGGGGTCTACGAGCAGTACTTC. Translated: CASTPEGSGVYEQYF.

The chain carries TRBV7-6 and TRBJ1-4, with D perhaps TRBD1 (5 bases). Germline V gene sequence: CDR1 SGHVS, CDR2 FNYEAQ. V shed 1 base and J shed 8 bases, with 14 bases lying between them. CDR3 length equals 15 residues. CDR3 sequence reads: CASSLGLGVEEKLFF. The CDR3, as DNA: TGTGCCAGCAGCTTAGGTCTGGGGGTAGAAGAAAAACTGTTTTTT.

This clone has more than one count but fewer than ten. The genes are TRBV16 and TRBJ1-6; TRBD1 might be the D (5 bases). The CDR3 has 16 amino acids. With 4 bases removed from V and 5 bases from J, the gap between germline ends came to 15 bases. The V gene's germline CDR1 is KGHSY and CDR2 FQNENV. CDR3 amino acids: CASSPPGTVNNSPLHF. Here the CDR3 DNA reads TGTGCCAGCAGCCCCCCGGGGACCGTCAATAATTCACCCCTCCACTTT.

This chain joins TRBV5-8 and TRBJ2-1; D may match TRBD1 or TRBD2 (7 bases each). This CDR3 comprises 15 residues. Germline V gene sequence: CDR1 SGHTS, CDR2 YDEGEE. Trimming removed 5 bases at V and 7 bases at J, with 19 bases between. CDR3 bases: TGTGCCAGCAGACAGACAGGGAGGGGCACGAATGAGCAGTTCTTC. Protein product: CASRQTGRGTNEQFF.

This clone was found once. The CDR3: CASSLTGLQQYF. The CDR3 DNA reads as TGTGCCAGCAGTTTAACAGGGTTACAGCAGTACTTC. J is TRBJ2-7 and V is TRBV6-5, with D perhaps matching TRBD1 (6 bases). The V and J ends lost 4 bases and 8 bases respectively, with 12 bases between them. The length of the CDR3 is 12 residues. Germline loops: CDR1 MNHEY, CDR2 SVGAGI.

The chain couples TRBV5-4 to TRBJ2-7; TRBD1 matches 11 bases. This CDR3 has 14 amino acids. Germline CDR1 reads SGHNT; CDR2 reads YYREEE (reference sequence). V gave up 3 bases and J gave up 2 bases; unmatched junction bases: 1. DNA for the CDR3: TGTGCCAGCAGCTCGGGACAGGGGGCCTACGAGCAGTACTTC. Its protein is CASSSGQGAYEQYF.

The V gene is TRBV2, the J gene TRBJ1-1; TRBD1 is a possible D gene (5 bases). Trimming shortened V by 3 bases and J by 5 bases, and 22 bases separated the two germline ends. Germline V gene data show CDR1 as SNHLY and CDR2 as FYNNEI. The CDR3 is made up of 17 amino acids. The CDR3 nucleotides read TGTGCCAGCAGTGATCCGGGGGAGTTCATTGGAGAGACTGAAGCTTTCTTT. Its translation is CASSDPGEFIGETEAFF.

This clone was counted a single time. The rearrangement uses TRBV5-1 and TRBJ1-3; D perhaps matches TRBD1 (5 bases). The CDR3 length is 14 residues. Germline CDR1 is SGHRS and CDR2 is YFSETQ. Trimming left V 0 bases short and J 2 bases short, with 6 bases between. This CDR3 reads CASSLDRTGNTIYF. The CDR3 region has the DNA TGCGCCAGCAGCTTGGACAGGACTGGAAACACCATATATTTT.

The rearrangement uses TRBV19 and TRBJ2-7, with D perhaps matching TRBD1 (5 bases). The CDR3 loop spans 15 amino acids. CDR1 and CDR2 from the germline V gene are LNHDA and SQIVND (reference sequence). The V and J ends lost 1 base and 0 bases respectively, with 10 bases between them. This CDR3 reads CASSIGVRDSYEQYF. The CDR3 DNA reads TGTGCCAGTAGTATAGGGGTCAGGGACTCCTACGAGCAGTACTTC.

The chain recombines TRBV29-1 with TRBJ1-5, with a possible D match to TRBD1 (5 bases). The CDR3 spans 13 residues. Germline lookup yields CDR1 SQVTM and CDR2 ANQGSEA. Trimming removed 5 bases from V and 4 bases from J, with 12 bases in between. This CDR3 is CSVRLQGNQPQHF. For the CDR3, the DNA is TGCAGCGTTAGATTGCAGGGAAATCAGCCCCAGCATTTT.